Below are 31 T cell receptor beta chains sequenced from a single sample in a study of T cell responses to AZD1222 COVID-19 vaccine. Data came from immunoSEQ multiplex PCR; TCRdb stores just in-frame clones and leaves some out. Among about 93,000 clones, 80% to 90% were seen once, and the ten largest hold about 2.4%. Sequences were derived from peripheral blood, sampled 28 days after the second AZD1222 dose. The receptors shown here come from an adult who received the AZD1222 COVID-19 vaccine.

The rearrangement joins TRBV29-1 to TRBJ2-5, with TRBD2 matching over 8 bases. This CDR3 comprises 13 residues. Germline V CDR1 and CDR2: SQVTM, ANQGSEA. The V segment lost 7 bases and the J segment 4 bases; nucleotides outside the gene matches: 8. The CDR3 DNA follows: TGCAGCGCCGGGGGGGCGGGAGGAGAGACCCAGTACTTC. Translating gives CSAGGAGGETQYF.

The chain combines TRBV9 with TRBJ2-3; D is ambiguous. CDR3 length equals 14 residues. The germline V gene has CDR1 SGDLS and CDR2 YYNGEE. Trimming shortened V by 0 bases and J by 6 bases, and 11 bases separated the two germline ends. The CDR3 region has the DNA TGTGCCAGCAGCGTAGGGACCGGACGGGATACGCAGTATTTT. Its protein is CASSVGTGRDTQYF.

The chain links TRBV23-1 to TRBJ2-7; D gene unclear. TRBV23-1 is recorded as an ORF, its role being uncertain. This CDR3 comprises 13 residues. Between the trimmed V and J ends, which lost 2 bases and 4 bases, there was a span of 9 bases. CDR3 sequence (DNA): TGCGCCAGCAGTCAAAGGGTCCCTTACGAGCAGTACTTC. Amino acid sequence: CASSQRVPYEQYF.

The chain is built from TRBV7-2 and TRBJ2-5; unclear D gene. The CDR3 spans 12 residues. With 1 base removed from V and 6 bases from J, the gap between germline ends came to 6 bases. Germline V lookup: CDR1 SGHTA, CDR2 FQGNSA. The CDR3 loop is CASSLESKTQYF. The CDR3 nucleotides are TGTGCCAGCAGCTTAGAATCAAAGACCCAGTACTTC.

This CDR3 reads CAGRAGPTEAFF. The CDR3 region has the DNA TGTGCCGGAAGGGCAGGGCCCACTGAAGCTTTCTTT. V and J are TRBV30 and TRBJ1-1; TRBD1 might be the D (5 bases). The CDR3 sequence is 12 residues long. CDR1 and CDR2 from the germline V gene are GTSNPN and SVGIG (reference sequence). Trimming stripped 8 bases from V and 4 bases from J, with 14 bases between.

The chain uses TRBV30 and TRBJ2-7; D may match TRBD1 or TRBD2 (5 bases each). Trimming removed 4 bases at V and 6 bases at J, with 19 bases between. The CDR3 is 14 amino acids. CDR1 and CDR2 (germline): GTSNPN, SVGIG (reference sequence). CDR3 residues: CAWKPPGPLAEQYF. The DNA of the CDR3 is TGTGCCTGGAAACCTCCGGGGCCCTTAGCCGAGCAGTACTTC.

This clone was detected once. The CDR3 sequence is CASSSFGGSYNEQFF. CDR3 nucleotides: TGTGCCAGCAGCTCCTTCGGGGGCTCCTACAATGAGCAGTTCTTC. The chain couples TRBV13 to TRBJ2-1, with a possible D match to TRBD2 (6 bases). V shed 4 bases and J shed 0 bases, with 10 bases lying between them. CDR1 and CDR2 from the germline V gene are PRHDT and FYEKMQ (reference sequence). This CDR3 is built from 15 residues.

The J gene is TRBJ1-1, the V gene TRBV6-1; 9 positions match TRBD1. V was pared by 4 bases and J by 3 bases, with 6 bases of the junction left unmatched. Looked up from germline, CDR1 is MNHNS and CDR2 is SASEGT. The CDR3 extends over 15 amino acids. CDR3 sequence reads: CASSAPGQGHTEAFF. The CDR3 DNA sequence: TGTGCCAGCAGTGCACCGGGACAGGGCCACACTGAAGCTTTCTTT.

The rearrangement links TRBV18 to TRBJ1-4; TRBD1 matches at 7 bases. V gave up 3 bases and J gave up 6 bases; unmatched junction bases: 7. Germline V CDR1 and CDR2: KGHSH, LQKENI. The CDR3 runs to 15 residues. The CDR3 loop is CASSPGTAIYEKLFF. The CDR3, as DNA: TGTGCCAGCTCACCCGGGACAGCCATTTATGAAAAACTGTTTTTT.

The V gene is TRBV20-1, the J gene TRBJ2-7, with 12 bases aligning to TRBD2. CDR3 length equals 11 residues. Germline V gives CDR1 DFQATT, CDR2 SNEGSKA (reference sequence). In DNA, the CDR3 is TGCGGACTAGCGGGAAACAACGAGCAGTACTTC. This codes for CGLAGNNEQYF.

J is TRBJ1-5 and V is TRBV7-9; 7 bases are a match to TRBD1. CDR3 length equals 15 residues. The ends lost 4 bases at V and 7 bases at J; junction bases unmatched: 10. Per germline, CDR1 SEHNR and CDR2 FQNEAQ (reference sequence). CDR3 DNA: TGTGCCAGCAGCTCAGAGCGGACAGGAGAGCAGCCCCAGCATTTT. Its translation is CASSSERTGEQPQHF. The full variable domain, completed using reference TRBV7-9 and TRBJ1-5, is DTGVSQNPRHKITKRGQNVTFRCDPISEHNRLYWYRQTLGQGPEFLTYFQNEAQLEKSRLLSDRFSAERPKGSFSTLEIQRTEQGDSAMYLCASSSERTGEQPQHFGDGTRLSIL.

V is TRBV20-1 and J is TRBJ1-6; perhaps TRBD1 as D (5 bases). Between the trimmed V and J ends, which lost 3 bases and 9 bases, there was a span of 15 bases. From germline, CDR1 is DFQATT and CDR2 SNEGSKA (reference sequence). CDR3 length: 14 amino acids. The CDR3 here is CSASELGGTSPLHF. CDR3 sequence (DNA): TGCAGTGCTAGTGAACTGGGAGGGACTTCACCCCTCCACTTT.

The rearrangement links TRBV5-4 to TRBJ1-1; D possibly corresponds to TRBD1 (5 bases). Trimming shortened V by 0 bases and J by 7 bases, and 7 bases separated the two germline ends. The CDR3 has 12 residues. Germline CDR1 and CDR2: SGHNT and YYREEE (reference sequence). The DNA of the CDR3 is TGTGCCAGCAGCTTGGACGGACATGAAGCTTTCTTT. Translation: CASSLDGHEAFF.

This chain connects TRBV30 to TRBJ2-2, with D possibly matching TRBD1 (5 bases). Trimming removed 3 bases at V and 3 bases at J, with 11 bases between. This CDR3 is built from 14 residues. The germline V gene has CDR1 GTSNPN and CDR2 SVGIG (reference sequence). The CDR3 bases are TGTGCCTGGAGGGCCTTGACAGACACCGGGGAGCTGTTTTTT. Translated, it gives CAWRALTDTGELFF.

This rearrangement joins TRBV11-2 to TRBJ2-7; 11 bases are a match to TRBD1. Germline trimming cut 5 bases from V and 5 bases from J; bases unmatched to any gene: 5. This CDR3 is 14 amino acids long. Germline V gene lookup returns CDR1 SGHAT and CDR2 FQNNGV. CDR3 DNA: TGTGCCAGCAGCCTTAGGACAGGGGGCCACGAGCAGTACTTC. It specifies CASSLRTGGHEQYF. Full variable domain (remainder filled in from reference TRBV11-2 and TRBJ2-7): EAGVAQSPRYKIIEKRQSVAFWCNPISGHATLYWYQQILGQGPKLLIQFQNNGVVDDSQLPKDRFSAERLKGVDSTLKIQPAKLEDSAVYLCASSLRTGGHEQYFGPGTRLTVT.

J is TRBJ1-1 and V is TRBV5-1, with TRBD1 identical over 7 bases. The CDR3 is 15 amino acids. The V gene end was trimmed by 0 bases and the J gene end by 0 bases; junction bases not matched to a gene: 2. The germline V gene has CDR1 SGHRS and CDR2 YFSETQ. As DNA, the CDR3 is TGCGCCAGCAGCTTGGCGCAGGGGGTGAACACTGAAGCTTTCTTT. Translation gives CASSLAQGVNTEAFF.

V and J are TRBV5-8 and TRBJ1-2; a possible D gene is TRBD1 (5 bases). The V end lost 1 base, the J end lost 3 bases, and 13 bases lay between the germline ends. The CDR3 contains 15 residues. Germline V gene data show CDR1 as SGHTS and CDR2 as YDEGEE. The CDR3 coding sequence is TGTGCCAGCAGCTTGCTTTGGCGCAGGGACTATGGCTACACCTTC. Protein sequence: CASSLLWRRDYGYTF.

V usage is TRBV7-3 and J usage is TRBJ1-2, with 7 bases that match TRBD1. CDR3 size: 13 residues. Germline V gene sequence: CDR1 SGHTA, CDR2 FQGTGA. Unmatched junction bases numbered 6, after V lost 4 bases and J lost 7 bases. The CDR3 spells CASSSRQGGGYTF. CDR3 nucleotide sequence: TGTGCCAGCAGCTCTCGACAGGGAGGTGGCTACACCTTC. Based on the CDR3 plus reference TRBV7-3 and TRBJ1-2, the full variable domain is GAGVSQTPSNKVTEKGKYVELRCDPISGHTALYWYRQSLGQGPEFLIYFQGTGAADDSGLPNDRFFAVRPEGSVSTLKIQRTERGDSAVYLCASSSRQGGGYTFGSGTRLTVV.

The chain combines TRBV12-3 or TRBV12-4 with TRBJ1-5, with TRBD1 identical over 9 bases. There are 13 residues in the CDR3. V shed 7 bases and J 5 bases; nucleotides not matched to a gene: 3. The CDR3 spells CASKTGGYQPQHF. DNA of the CDR3: TGTGCCAGCAAAACAGGGGGCTATCAGCCCCAGCATTTT.

The V call is TRBV5-1, the J call TRBJ2-3; D might be TRBD1 (5 bases). The CDR3 has 15 residues. V lost 0 bases, J lost 5 bases, and 13 bases lay in between. Looked up from germline, CDR1 is SGHRS and CDR2 is YFSETQ. For the CDR3, the DNA is TGCGCCAGCAGCTTGGTGGGGCCCCCAGTAGATACGCAGTATTTT. Residues: CASSLVGPPVDTQYF.

The chain joins TRBV6-6 to TRBJ1-5; D is unclear. Deletions cut 2 bases from V and 8 bases from J, with 7 bases between. Germline lookup yields CDR1 MNHNY and CDR2 SVGAGI (reference sequence). The CDR3 is 12 residues long. CDR3 protein: CASSYRSEPQHF. The DNA of the CDR3 is TGTGCCAGCAGTTACAGGTCCGAGCCCCAGCATTTT.

The CDR3 sequence: CASSFHNEQFF. The CDR3 DNA reads as TGTGCCAGCAGTTTCCACAATGAGCAGTTCTTC. The chain carries TRBV2 and TRBJ2-1; D is unclear. The CDR3 sequence is 11 residues long. Trimming pared 5 bases from V and 5 bases from J, leaving 4 bases between. Germline values: CDR1 SNHLY, CDR2 FYNNEI.

This clone has only one observation. The chain employs TRBV7-9 and TRBJ1-4; D not certain. CDR1 SEHNR and CDR2 FQNEAQ come from the germline V gene (reference sequence). Trimming pared 1 base from V and 8 bases from J, leaving 8 bases between. The CDR3 runs 13 residues. This CDR3 reads CASSLEGQEKLFF. As DNA, the CDR3 is TGTGCCAGCAGCTTAGAAGGGCAGGAAAAACTGTTTTTT.

This chain joins TRBV7-2 and TRBJ1-4, with D uncertain. Germline CDR1 SGHTA, CDR2 FQGNSA. The CDR3 is 14 amino acids. Trimming cost V 1 base and J 14 bases, with 17 bases left between them. In nucleotides, the CDR3 is TGTGCCAGCAGCTTAGAAGGAGGCGGTCCCCGGCTGTTTTTT. As protein: CASSLEGGGPRLFF.

This clone was observed a handful of times. The V and J genes are TRBV7-9 and TRBJ2-1; 15 nucleotides line up with TRBD2. Trimming took 1 base from V and 8 from J; bases not matched to a gene: 9. This CDR3 has 18 amino acids. In germline, CDR1 is SEHNR, CDR2 FQNEAQ (reference sequence). CDR3 bases: TGTGCCAGCAGCTTAGTCTTTAGGACTAGCGGGAGGGACCATGAGCAGTTCTTC. Translated, it gives CASSLVFRTSGRDHEQFF. Full variable domain (missing parts from reference TRBV7-9 and TRBJ2-1): DTGVSQNPRHKITKRGQNVTFRCDPISEHNRLYWYRQTLGQGPEFLTYFQNEAQLEKSRLLSDRFSAERPKGSFSTLEIQRTEQGDSAMYLCASSLVFRTSGRDHEQFFGPGTRLTVL.

The CDR3 loop is CASSLGQGVETQYF. The CDR3 DNA follows: TGCGCCAGCAGCTTAGGACAGGGCGTAGAGACCCAGTACTTC. The chain carries TRBV5-1 and TRBJ2-5, with 8 bases fitting TRBD1. Trimming cost V 2 bases and J 4 bases; bases outside gene matches: 4. Germline loops: CDR1 SGHRS, CDR2 YFSETQ. The CDR3 contains 14 residues.

The J gene is TRBJ2-5, the V gene TRBV6-6; 7 bases match TRBD1. The germline V gene encodes CDR1 MNHNY and CDR2 SVGAGI (reference sequence). The CDR3 runs to 13 residues. Trimming took 5 bases from V and 1 from J; bases not matched to a gene: 1. CDR3 bases: TGTGCCAGCAGTCGACAGGGCCAAGAGACCCAGTACTTC. It encodes CASSRQGQETQYF.

V and J are TRBV19 and TRBJ1-5; maybe TRBD1 (5 bases). Germline CDR1 is LNHDA and CDR2 is SQIVND (reference sequence). The CDR3 consists of 15 residues. The germline V and J ends were trimmed by 3 bases and 4 bases, with 13 bases remaining between them. As DNA, the CDR3 is TGTGCCAGTAGTATCAGTGTCGCAGGGAATCAGCCCCAGCATTTT. Encoded protein: CASSISVAGNQPQHF.

The chain combines TRBV4-2 with TRBJ2-1; 7 bases fit TRBD1. This CDR3 is built from 17 residues. Trimming took 0 bases from V and 8 from J; bases not matched to a gene: 13. Germline assignment: CDR1 LGHNA and CDR2 YNFKEQ. CDR3 in amino acids: CASSQDTLAGGLYEQFF. CDR3 DNA: TGTGCCAGCAGCCAAGATACCCTGGCAGGGGGTCTGTATGAGCAGTTCTTC.

This chain joins TRBV7-2 and TRBJ2-3; no definite D call. This CDR3 has 15 residues. V was cut by 2 bases and J by 0 bases, with 9 bases left in between. Germline CDR1 reads SGHTA; CDR2 reads FQGNSA. Written as DNA, the CDR3 is TGTGCCAGCAGCTTATACGGCACCAGCACAGATACGCAGTATTTT. It translates to CASSLYGTSTDTQYF.

The chain employs TRBV15 and TRBJ1-2; TRBD1 is a possible D gene (6 bases). Trimming took off 3 bases at V and 5 bases at J, with 10 bases between the two ends. The length of the CDR3 is 13 residues. The germline gives CDR1 LNHNV, CDR2 YYDKDF (reference sequence). The CDR3 here is CATSSGTSYGYTF. The CDR3 DNA is TGTGCCACCAGCAGCGGGACAAGTTATGGCTACACCTTC.